Following are 10 T cell receptor beta chains from one sample sequenced in a study of blood T cells in healthy people across ages (dated by TCRdb to the mid-2010s). Libraries were built with 5' RACE. Sequencing was carried out with an Illumina HiSeq 2500. A second PCR of about 6 to 11 cycles was performed with a sample-barcoded 5' primer and a J-beta primer mix. TCRdb trimmed public reads at Q25 via fastp, called clones via MiXCR and kept in-frame beta chains. CDR3 protein duplicates are merged, each entry listing the most common genes and DNA. The table for this sample lists approximately 820,000 distinct CDR3 sequences; 40% to 50% of them were counted only once. The ten largest clonotypes hold approximately 20% of the sample. Sequences were obtained from blood. The source of these receptors is a man between 60 and 75 years old in good health.

The sample holds many counts of this clonotype. The CDR3 nucleotides read TGTGCCAGCAGCTTAGATACAGGGAGATCCAATCAGCCCCAGCATTTT. Protein sequence: CASSLDTGRSNQPQHF. This chain links TRBV7-2 with TRBJ1-5, with D possibly matching TRBD1 (6 bases). This CDR3 is 16 amino acids long. Per the germline V gene, CDR1 is SGHTA and CDR2 is FQGNSA. Deletions cut 1 base from V and 3 bases from J, with 13 bases between.

The chain links TRBV29-1 to TRBJ1-2; tentative D call: TRBD1 (5 bases). The V end lost 7 bases, the J end lost 8 bases, and 14 bases lay between the germline ends. The CDR3 runs to 11 residues. The germline gives CDR1 SQVTM, CDR2 ANQGSEA. In nucleotides, the CDR3 is TGCAGCGCCGACGGGGGTTGGGGCTACACCTTC. Its protein is CSADGGWGYTF.

The chain links TRBV7-8 to TRBJ1-4; possibly TRBD1 for D (5 bases). Between the trimmed V and J ends, which lost 5 bases and 5 bases, there was a span of 15 bases. CDR1 is SGHVS and CDR2 is FQNEAQ in the germline V gene. The length of the CDR3 is 15 residues. The CDR3 reads CASSPDGTANEKLFF. The CDR3 coding sequence is TGTGCCAGCAGCCCAGACGGGACCGCCAATGAAAAACTGTTTTTT.

V and J are TRBV6-1 and TRBJ1-6; TRBD1 matches at 10 bases. V lost 4 bases to trimming and J lost 6 bases; unmatched junction nucleotides: 0. Germline CDR1 reads MNHNS; CDR2 reads SASEGT. The CDR3 runs 14 residues. The CDR3 coding sequence is TGTGCCAGCAGTGGACAGGGGGCTAATTCACCCCTCCACTTT. This sequence encodes CASSGQGANSPLHF.

This rearrangement joins TRBV6-6 to TRBJ1-2, with 7 positions matching TRBD1. V shed 8 bases, J shed 2 bases, and the junction held 8 bases outside the gene matches. The CDR3 totals 14 residues. Germline values: CDR1 MNHNY, CDR2 SVGAGI (reference sequence). CDR3: CASGLDRANYGYTF. CDR3 DNA: TGTGCCAGCGGCCTCGACAGGGCAAACTATGGCTACACCTTC.

The chain carries TRBV10-3 and TRBJ1-2, with TRBD1 matching over 9 bases. J was trimmed by 6 bases and V by 10 bases; bases with no gene match: 6. This CDR3 is built from 12 residues. Germline values: CDR1 ENHRY, CDR2 SYGVKD. For the CDR3, the DNA is TGTGCCACCGTTACAGGGGGCCATGGCTACACCTTC. This translates into CATVTGGHGYTF.

On this clonotype: One junction end disagrees with the germline gene, perhaps due to a read error. The chain combines TRBV3-1 with TRBJ2-1, with D unclear. The CDR3 covers 17 residues. Germline V lookup: CDR1 LGHDT, CDR2 YNNKEL (reference sequence). In DNA form, the CDR3 reads TGTGCCAGCAGCCAAGATTCGGGCTGGGTCCCGACCAATGAGCAGTTCTTT. This codes for CASSQDSGWVPTNEQFF.

This clonotype was observed a few times. The chain employs TRBV5-6 and TRBJ2-5; 7 bases are a match to TRBD1. The J call is doubtful: the DNA matches TRBJ2-7 better. The CDR3 has 14 amino acids. Germline-derived CDR1 and CDR2 are SGHDT and YYEEEE. The CDR3 sequence: CASSSGQNFYEQYF. CDR3 DNA: TGTGCCAGCAGCTCGGGACAGAATTTCTACGAGCAGTACTTC.

About this clonotype itself: A read error may be the cause here, since a much bigger clone is one base away. This chain joins TRBV6-2 or TRBV6-3 and TRBJ2-7; D not certain. Looked up from germline, CDR1 is MNHEY and CDR2 is SVGEGT. V gave up 2 bases and J gave up 0 bases, with 2 bases separating them. CDR3 length: 12 residues. This chain's CDR3 is CASSYNSYEQYF. CDR3 nucleotides: TGTGCCAGCAGTTACAACTCCTACGAGCAGTACTTC.

The chain carries TRBV27 and TRBJ2-4; 7 bases match TRBD1. The J call may be wrong; the DNA end is better matched by TRBJ2-7. CDR1 and CDR2 (germline): MNHEY, SMNVEV (reference sequence). This CDR3 comprises 15 residues. The CDR3 DNA follows: TGTGCCAGCAGTGAAGGGACAGCCCCTTACAACGAGCAGTACTTC. Translated: CASSEGTAPYNEQYF.